The 21 T cell receptor beta chains below were found in one sample sequenced in a study of Ad26.COV2.S vaccination and SARS-CoV-2 variants. Produced via immunoSEQ multiplex PCR; TCRdb's table is partial and in-frame only. The table shows hundreds of thousands of clones, with about 88% occurring only once. Treatment here: about 20 received Ad26.COV2.S at low or high dose, single or two shots; 5 received placebo; per-sample allocation not given. Following the first vaccine or placebo injection, samples were taken on day 63. This specimen consisted of peripheral blood, obtained in a trial of Ad26.COV2.S vaccine versus placebo. These TCRs come from a person aged 18-65 years who received the Ad26.COV2.S COVID-19 vaccine or a placebo.

The V and J genes are TRBV5-6 and TRBJ2-7; 12 nucleotides match TRBD2. Trimming at V came to 4 bases and at J to 1 base, leaving 6 bases not matched to a gene. Germline-derived CDR1 and CDR2 are SGHDT and YYEEEE. This CDR3 contains 16 residues. The DNA of the CDR3 is TGTGCCAGCAGCAGAACTAGCGGGAGGCATTCCTACGAGCAGTACTTC. Its translation: CASSRTSGRHSYEQYF.

This clone was counted once. The chain joins TRBV6-5 to TRBJ1-1; a possible D gene is TRBD1 (6 bases). CDR3 size: 12 residues. From germline, CDR1 is MNHEY and CDR2 SVGAGI. The ends were cut back, 6 bases at V and 5 bases at J, with 10 bases in the middle. Here the CDR3 reads CASRVQGTEAFF. The DNA of the CDR3 is TGTGCCAGCAGAGTACAGGGTACTGAAGCTTTCTTT.

This clone was counted once. This sequence joins TRBV4-2 and TRBJ1-4; no clear D gene. From germline, CDR1 is LGHNA and CDR2 YNFKEQ. V was cut by 0 bases and J by 8 bases, with 7 bases left in between. The CDR3 contains 13 residues. CDR3 region: CASSQDNNEKLFF. CDR3 DNA sequence: TGTGCCAGCAGCCAAGATAACAACGAAAAACTGTTTTTT.

The V and J genes are TRBV2 and TRBJ2-2, with a possible D match to TRBD1 (6 bases). The ends were cut back, 6 bases at V and 2 bases at J, with 10 bases in the middle. The CDR3 is 14 residues long. Germline-derived CDR1 and CDR2 are SNHLY and FYNNEI. The CDR3 reads CASSKQGNTGELFF. For the CDR3, the DNA is TGTGCCAGCAGCAAACAGGGTAACACCGGGGAGCTGTTTTTT. Combining the CDR3 with reference TRBV2 and TRBJ2-2 gives the whole variable domain EPEVTQTPSHQVTQMGQEVILRCVPISNHLYFYWYRQILGQKVEFLVSFYNNEISEKSEIFDDQFSVERPDGSNFTLKIRSTKLEDSAMYFCASSKQGNTGELFFGEGSRLTVL.

This clone was found a few times. The chain uses TRBV18 and TRBJ1-5; 7 bases fit TRBD1. The CDR3 is made up of 15 amino acids. The germline V gene encodes CDR1 KGHSH and CDR2 LQKENI. J was trimmed by 7 bases and V by 4 bases; bases with no gene match: 10. The CDR3 sequence: CASSLGTAGGQPQHF. The CDR3 nucleotides read TGTGCCAGCTCACTTGGGACAGCCGGTGGGCAGCCCCAGCATTTT.

This clone was seen once. This chain connects TRBV27 to TRBJ1-5, with D possibly being TRBD1 (6 bases). Trimming removed 6 bases at V and 0 bases at J, with 21 bases between. This CDR3 contains 18 residues. Germline V gene data show CDR1 as MNHEY and CDR2 as SMNVEV (reference sequence). The CDR3 coding sequence is TGTGCCAGCAGATCCTTCGGACAGAAATTATATAGCAATCAGCCCCAGCATTTT. This sequence encodes CASRSFGQKLYSNQPQHF.

The chain has TRBV14 and TRBJ1-1; D gene uncertain. The CDR3 contains 13 residues. Germline V gives CDR1 SGHDN, CDR2 FVKESK. The V end was cut by 2 bases, the J end by 0 bases, with 4 bases between. The chain's CDR3 is CASSQLVNTEAFF. The CDR3 DNA follows: TGTGCCAGCAGCCAACTAGTGAACACTGAAGCTTTCTTT.

This chain links TRBV6-5 with TRBJ2-2; D is unresolved. The CDR3 consists of 14 residues. The germline V and J ends were trimmed by 6 bases and 7 bases, with 15 bases remaining between them. Per germline, CDR1 MNHEY and CDR2 SVGAGI. CDR3 residues: CASSPGLAVGELFF. The CDR3 DNA sequence: TGTGCCAGCAGCCCGGGCCTGGCTGTCGGGGAGCTGTTTTTT.

This clone was counted ten times or more. Additional DNA sequences in this sample encode the identical CDR3. The chain links TRBV7-2 to TRBJ2-7; no firm D call. This CDR3 comprises 13 residues. The germline CDR1 and CDR2 sequences are SGHTA and FQGNSA. Trimming took off 5 bases at V and 0 bases at J, with 8 bases between the two ends. CDR3 DNA sequence: TGTGCCAGCAGCCTGGGCCACTCCTACGAGCAGTACTTC. Amino acids: CASSLGHSYEQYF.

This chain connects TRBV7-9 to TRBJ2-1, with 7 bases matching TRBD1. The CDR3 has 12 amino acids. Germline V CDR1 and CDR2: SEHNR, FQNEAQ (reference sequence). The V and J ends lost 8 bases and 6 bases, in that order; junction bases with no gene match: 4. DNA for the CDR3: TGTGCCAGCGTCAGGGGGAGCAATGAGCAGTTCTTC. This translates into CASVRGSNEQFF. The whole variable domain, filled in from reference TRBV7-9 and TRBJ2-1, reads DTGVSQNPRHKITKRGQNVTFRCDPISEHNRLYWYRQTLGQGPEFLTYFQNEAQLEKSRLLSDRFSAERPKGSFSTLEIQRTEQGDSAMYLCASVRGSNEQFFGPGTRLTVL.

The chain couples TRBV30 to TRBJ2-5; 8 nucleotides align to TRBD2. Germline assignment: CDR1 GTSNPN and CDR2 SVGIG (reference sequence). The ends lost 2 bases at V and 1 base at J; junction bases unmatched: 6. This CDR3 comprises 15 residues. CDR3 residues: CAWSKSGGRQETQYF. In nucleotides, the CDR3 is TGTGCCTGGAGTAAAAGCGGGGGCCGCCAAGAGACCCAGTACTTC.

A single count supports this clone. The V and J genes are TRBV3-1 (or the pseudogene TRBV3-2) and TRBJ2-7, with D possibly being TRBD1 (6 bases). Germline V lookup: CDR1 LGHDT, CDR2 YNNKEL (reference sequence). The germline V and J ends were trimmed by 1 base and 0 bases, with 13 bases remaining between them. This CDR3 has 16 residues. The CDR3 region has the DNA TGTGCCAGCAGCCAAGTTTTGCAGGGGAACTCCTACGAGCAGTACTTC. It specifies CASSQVLQGNSYEQYF.

The chain is built from TRBV5-1 and TRBJ2-5; weak D call: TRBD2 (6 bases). Trimming stripped 4 bases from V and 1 base from J, with 11 bases between. The CDR3 totals 14 residues. The germline gives CDR1 SGHRS, CDR2 YFSETQ. The CDR3 is CASSISGSQETQYF. The CDR3 nucleotides are TGCGCCAGCAGCATTAGCGGCTCCCAAGAGACCCAGTACTTC.

The gene calls are TRBV28 and TRBJ2-7; D might be TRBD1 (5 bases). The CDR3 runs to 13 residues. Germline CDR1 MDHEN, CDR2 SYDVKM. V dropped 9 bases and J dropped 5 bases, with 17 bases sitting between them. CDR3 protein: CASDLGPGNEQYF. As DNA, the CDR3 is TGTGCCAGTGACCTGGGGCCAGGGAACGAGCAGTACTTC.

Worth noting for this clone: This specimen includes other DNA sequences encoding the same CDR3. The chain uses TRBV6-5 and TRBJ2-6; unclear D gene. Germline V gene data show CDR1 as MNHEY and CDR2 as SVGAGI. The CDR3 is 15 residues long. V was shortened by 0 bases and J by 1 base, with 4 bases between the two germline ends. In nucleotides, the CDR3 is TGTGCCAGCAGTTACTCGGGGTCTGGGGCCAACGTCCTGACTTTC. Its translation is CASSYSGSGANVLTF.

In this sample, this clone turned up a few times. The chain links TRBV7-6 to TRBJ2-5, with 9 bases matching TRBD1. The CDR3 runs 18 residues. The trim removed 3 bases at V and 4 bases at J, leaving 15 bases unmatched. CDR1 and CDR2 (germline): SGHVS, FNYEAQ. CDR3 residues: CASSFIGAPGQGLETQYF. The DNA of the CDR3 is TGTGCCAGCAGCTTTATAGGGGCACCGGGACAGGGACTAGAGACCCAGTACTTC. Full variable domain (rest looked up from reference TRBV7-6 and TRBJ2-5): GAGVSQSPRYKVTKRGQDVALRCDPISGHVSLYWYRQALGQGPEFLTYFNYEAQQDKSGLPNDRFSAERPEGSISTLTIQRTEQRDSAMYRCASSFIGAPGQGLETQYFGPGTRLLVL.

The CDR3 spells CASSQGTYMNTEAFF. The CDR3 DNA reads TGTGCCAGCAGCCAAGGGACCTACATGAACACTGAAGCTTTCTTT. The rearrangement links TRBV14 to TRBJ1-1; D is unclear. Per the germline V gene, CDR1 is SGHDN and CDR2 is FVKESK. This CDR3 spans 15 amino acids. Trimming pared 1 base from V and 0 bases from J, leaving 9 bases between.

The chain carries TRBV2 and TRBJ2-2, with unresolved D. V was cut by 4 bases and J by 6 bases, with 15 bases left in between. CDR3 length equals 15 residues. Germline lookup yields CDR1 SNHLY and CDR2 FYNNEI. The CDR3 DNA follows: TGTGCCAGCAGTGTATCGCTCGTCAAGGCCGGGGAGCTGTTTTTT. This sequence encodes CASSVSLVKAGELFF.

This clone has just one count. The chain employs TRBV30 and TRBJ2-3, with TRBD1 matching over 7 bases. The CDR3 extends over 13 amino acids. Germline V gene sequence: CDR1 GTSNPN, CDR2 SVGIG (reference sequence). Losses at the gene ends were 1 base for V and 5 bases for J; bases not matched to a gene: 3. The CDR3 DNA reads TGTGCCTGGAGTGGGGCAGGGGGAGATACGCAGTATTTT. This codes for CAWSGAGGDTQYF. The whole variable domain, remainder taken from reference TRBV30 and TRBJ2-3, is SQTIHQWPATLVQPVGSPLSLECTVEGTSNPNLYWYRQAAGRGLQLLFYSVGIGQISSEVPQNLSASRPQDRQFILSSKKLLLSDSGFYLCAWSGAGGDTQYFGPGTRLTVL.

The chain has TRBV7-3 and TRBJ2-7; 11 bases are a match to TRBD2. CDR3 length equals 15 residues. The germline CDR1 and CDR2 sequences are SGHTA and FQGTGA. Trimming at V came to 4 bases and at J to 7 bases, leaving 9 bases not matched to a gene. The CDR3 loop reads CASSSLAGTSGEQYF. The CDR3 coding sequence is TGTGCCAGCAGCTCGCTCGCCGGGACTAGCGGAGAGCAGTACTTC.

The count of this clone is one. The chain joins TRBV7-9 to TRBJ1-3; TRBD1 matches at 7 bases. With 4 bases clipped from V and 4 bases from J, the junction kept 7 bases outside the gene matches. Germline V lookup: CDR1 SEHNR, CDR2 FQNEAQ (reference sequence). The CDR3 contains 15 residues. The CDR3 loop reads CASSSPDRSGNTIYF. As DNA, the CDR3 is TGTGCCAGCAGCTCCCCGGACAGGTCCGGAAACACCATATATTTT.